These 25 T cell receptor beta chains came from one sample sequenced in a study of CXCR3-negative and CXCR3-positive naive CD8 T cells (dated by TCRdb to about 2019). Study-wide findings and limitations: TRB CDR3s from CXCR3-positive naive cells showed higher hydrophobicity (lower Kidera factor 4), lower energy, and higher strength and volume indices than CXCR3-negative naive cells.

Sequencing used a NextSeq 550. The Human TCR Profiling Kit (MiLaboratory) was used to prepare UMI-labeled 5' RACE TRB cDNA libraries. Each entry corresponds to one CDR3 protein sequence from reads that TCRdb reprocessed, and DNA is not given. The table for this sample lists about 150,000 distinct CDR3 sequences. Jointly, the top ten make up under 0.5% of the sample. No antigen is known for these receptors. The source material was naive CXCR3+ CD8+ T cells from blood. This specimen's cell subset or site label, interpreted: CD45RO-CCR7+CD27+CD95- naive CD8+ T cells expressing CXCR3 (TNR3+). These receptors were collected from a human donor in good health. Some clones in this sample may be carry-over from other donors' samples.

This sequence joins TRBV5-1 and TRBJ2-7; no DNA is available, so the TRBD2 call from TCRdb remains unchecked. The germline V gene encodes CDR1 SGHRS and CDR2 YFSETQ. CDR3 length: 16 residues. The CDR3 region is CASLLTGPSTSYEQYF.

The CDR3 sequence is CASSRITRSLYTGELFF. The chain links TRBV6-2 or TRBV6-3 to TRBJ2-2. The CDR3 consists of 17 residues. The V gene's germline CDR1 is MNHEY and CDR2 SVGEGT.

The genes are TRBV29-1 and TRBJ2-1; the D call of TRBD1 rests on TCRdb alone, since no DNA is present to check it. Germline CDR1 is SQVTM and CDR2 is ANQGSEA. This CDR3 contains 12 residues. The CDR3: CSVEASGLEQFF.

The CDR3 loop is CASSEAGLHSGANVLTF. This chain connects TRBV2 to TRBJ2-6; there is no DNA to check the TCRdb D call of TRBD2. CDR3 length: 17 amino acids. Looked up from germline, CDR1 is SNHLY and CDR2 is FYNNEI.

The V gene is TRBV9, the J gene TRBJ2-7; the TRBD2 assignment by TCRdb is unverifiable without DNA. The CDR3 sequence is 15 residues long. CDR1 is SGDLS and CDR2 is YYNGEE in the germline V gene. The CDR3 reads CASSVGMGLTYEQYF.

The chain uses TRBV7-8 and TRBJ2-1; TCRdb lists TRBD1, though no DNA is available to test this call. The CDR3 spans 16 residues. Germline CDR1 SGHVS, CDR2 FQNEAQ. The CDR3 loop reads CASSKLDREGYNEQFF.

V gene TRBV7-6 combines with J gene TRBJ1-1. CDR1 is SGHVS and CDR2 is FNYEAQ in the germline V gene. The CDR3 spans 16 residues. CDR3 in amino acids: CASSPDRDSRNTEAFF. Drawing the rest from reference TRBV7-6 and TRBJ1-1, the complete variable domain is GAGVSQSPRYKVTKRGQDVALRCDPISGHVSLYWYRQALGQGPEFLTYFNYEAQQDKSGLPNDRFSAERPEGSISTLTIQRTEQRDSAMYRCASSPDRDSRNTEAFFGQGTRLTVV.

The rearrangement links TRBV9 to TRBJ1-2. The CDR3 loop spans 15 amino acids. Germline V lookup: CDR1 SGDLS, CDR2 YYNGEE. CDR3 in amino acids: CASSPHDVANYGYTF.

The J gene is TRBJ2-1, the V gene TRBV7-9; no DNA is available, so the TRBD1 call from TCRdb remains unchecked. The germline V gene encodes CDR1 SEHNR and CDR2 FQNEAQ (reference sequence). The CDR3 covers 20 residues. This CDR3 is CASSLGGSVKPTSSYNEQFF.

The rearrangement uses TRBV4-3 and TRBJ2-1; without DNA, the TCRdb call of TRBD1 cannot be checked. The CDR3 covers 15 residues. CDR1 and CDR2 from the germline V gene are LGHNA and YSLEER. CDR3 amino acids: CASSQDGTVNNEQFF.

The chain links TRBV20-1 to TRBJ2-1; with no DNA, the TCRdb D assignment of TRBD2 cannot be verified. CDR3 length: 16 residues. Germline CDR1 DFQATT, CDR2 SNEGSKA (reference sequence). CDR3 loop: CSARVSPGLAWHEQFF.

CDR3 loop: CASSPGLAGPYEQYF. V and J are TRBV5-1 and TRBJ2-7; the TRBD2 assignment by TCRdb is unverifiable without DNA. The CDR3 runs 15 residues. Looked up from germline, CDR1 is SGHRS and CDR2 is YFSETQ. Supplemented by reference TRBV5-1 and TRBJ2-7, the full variable domain reads KAGVTQTPRYLIKTRGQQVTLSCSPISGHRSVSWYQQTPGQGLQFLFEYFSETQRNKGNFPGRFSGRQFSNSRSEMNVSTLELGDSALYLCASSPGLAGPYEQYFGPGTRLTVT.

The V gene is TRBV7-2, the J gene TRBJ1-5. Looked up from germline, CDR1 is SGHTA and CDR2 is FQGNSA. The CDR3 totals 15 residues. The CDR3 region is CASSDARERHQPQHF.

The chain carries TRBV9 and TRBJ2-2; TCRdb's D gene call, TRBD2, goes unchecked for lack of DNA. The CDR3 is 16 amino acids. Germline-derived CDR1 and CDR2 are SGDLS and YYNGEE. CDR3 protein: CASSKTLAGNTGELFF.

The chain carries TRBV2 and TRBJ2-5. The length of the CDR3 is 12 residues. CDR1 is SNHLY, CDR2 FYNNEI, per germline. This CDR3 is CASSTIVGTQYF.

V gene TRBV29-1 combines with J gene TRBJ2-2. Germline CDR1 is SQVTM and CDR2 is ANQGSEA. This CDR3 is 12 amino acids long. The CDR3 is CSVDLNTGELFF.

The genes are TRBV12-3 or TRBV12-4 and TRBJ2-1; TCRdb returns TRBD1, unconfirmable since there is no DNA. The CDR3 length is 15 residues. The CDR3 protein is CASSSTDRGLNEQFF.

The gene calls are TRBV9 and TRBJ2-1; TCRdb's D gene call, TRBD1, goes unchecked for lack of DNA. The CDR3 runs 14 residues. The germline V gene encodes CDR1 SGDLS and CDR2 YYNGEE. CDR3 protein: CASSVAGVEDEQFF.

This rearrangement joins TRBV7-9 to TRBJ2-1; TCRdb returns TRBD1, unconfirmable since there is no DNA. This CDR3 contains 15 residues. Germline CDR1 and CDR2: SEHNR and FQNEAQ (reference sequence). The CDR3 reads CASSLRTAFFNEQFF.

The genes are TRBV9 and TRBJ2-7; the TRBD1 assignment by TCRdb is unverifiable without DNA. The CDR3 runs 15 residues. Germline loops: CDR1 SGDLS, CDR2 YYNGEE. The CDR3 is CASSVYGEGNYEQYF.

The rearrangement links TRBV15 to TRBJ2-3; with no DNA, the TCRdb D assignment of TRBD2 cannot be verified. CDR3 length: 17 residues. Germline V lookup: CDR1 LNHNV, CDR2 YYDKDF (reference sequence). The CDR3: CATSRHRGLARGDTQYF.

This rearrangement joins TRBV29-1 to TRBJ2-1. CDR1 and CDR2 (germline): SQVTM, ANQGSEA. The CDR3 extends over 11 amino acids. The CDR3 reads CSVENYNEQFF.

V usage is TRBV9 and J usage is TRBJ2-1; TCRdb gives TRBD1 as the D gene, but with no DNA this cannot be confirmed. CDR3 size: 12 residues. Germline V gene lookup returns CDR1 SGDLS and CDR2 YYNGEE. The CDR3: CASSPRPNEQFF.

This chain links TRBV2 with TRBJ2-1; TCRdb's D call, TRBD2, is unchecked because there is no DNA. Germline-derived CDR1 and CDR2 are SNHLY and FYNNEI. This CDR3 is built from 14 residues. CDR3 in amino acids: CASSGGGGADEQFF.

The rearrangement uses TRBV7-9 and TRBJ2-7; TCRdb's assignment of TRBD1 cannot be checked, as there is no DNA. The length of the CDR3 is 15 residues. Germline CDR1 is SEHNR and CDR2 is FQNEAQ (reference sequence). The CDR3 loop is CASSFDGSGAYEQYF.